The T cell receptor (beta chain) described here comes from a study of metastatic and nonmetastatic thyroid tumors. For the study at large: Malignant and benign thyroid patients had repertoires compared in peripheral blood and tumor or nodule tissue.

This clone has ten or more counts. Its cognate antigen is unknown. In the study's own analysis: To classify distant metastasis in papillary thyroid cancer, a model was built from CDR3 differences across clinicopathological groups. Through MiXCR, TCRdb re-clonotyped the PCR reads. The authors' filters were not applied to this entry. The repertoire consists of about 33,000 clones, with about 10% occurring once and the leading ten covering about a sixth. Study-wide findings and caveats: It was reported that TCR beta diversity was significantly higher in malignant thyroid tumors than benign nodules, in blood and tumor.

The CDR3 has 15 residues. Per the germline V gene, CDR1 is SGHNT and CDR2 is YYREEE (reference sequence). V lost 2 bases to trimming and J lost 0 bases, with 12 bases between them. Each patient came to thyroid surgery without any prior treatment (of any kind). Sequenced input: blood. This receptor was taken from a female donor with papillary thyroid cancer or a benign thyroid nodule (not recorded which). Some clones in this sample may be carry-over from other donors' samples. The chain combines TRBV5-4 with TRBJ2-7; a weak D match, TRBD2 (6 bases). The CDR3 nucleotides are TGTGCCAGCAGCTTCGGGACTGATGCCTCCTACGAGCAGTACTTC. Its protein is CASSFGTDASYEQYF.